Shown below are 29 T cell receptor beta chains from a single sample sequenced in a study of naive and memory T cell subsets. Whole blood, approximately 2.3 ml, came from adult healthy volunteers. Blood and skin TCR RNA was reverse transcribed with alpha and beta constant primers. TCRdb independently ran MiXCR on the 5' RACE reads; one entry per CDR3 protein. This sample yields approximately 27,000 distinct CDR3 sequences, of which approximately 20% are seen a single time; about 1.8% belongs to the top ten. Receptors were obtained from a female donor in good health.

This clonotype was recorded at least ten times. The J gene is TRBJ2-3, the V gene TRBV2, with TRBD2 as a possible D gene (5 bases). The CDR3 spans 13 residues. Between the trimmed V and J ends, which lost 9 bases and 6 bases, there was a span of 16 bases. From germline, CDR1 is SNHLY and CDR2 FYNNEI. Here the CDR3 reads CARAARRADTQYF. The CDR3 region has the DNA TGTGCCAGAGCGGCGAGAAGGGCGGATACGCAGTATTTT.

Only a few counts were recorded for this clonotype. V and J are TRBV6-5 and TRBJ2-7; D gene ambiguous. V shed 0 bases and J shed 0 bases, with 3 bases lying between them. The CDR3 has 13 residues. Germline V gene sequence: CDR1 MNHEY, CDR2 SVGAGI. CDR3 amino acids: CASSYSTSYEQYF. The CDR3 bases are TGTGCCAGCAGTTACTCGACCTCCTACGAGCAGTACTTC.

The chain carries TRBV20-1 and TRBJ2-7, with 9 bases fitting TRBD1. With 3 bases clipped from V and 6 bases from J, the junction kept 3 bases outside the gene matches. There are 12 residues in the CDR3. Germline V gene sequence: CDR1 DFQATT, CDR2 SNEGSKA (reference sequence). Here the CDR3 reads CSARGTGPEQYF. The DNA of the CDR3 is TGCAGTGCTAGGGGGACAGGGCCCGAGCAGTACTTC.

J is TRBJ1-3 and V is TRBV20-1; TRBD1 aligns across 7 bases. Germline V gene data show CDR1 as DFQATT and CDR2 as SNEGSKA (reference sequence). The V and J ends lost 2 bases and 4 bases, in that order; junction bases with no gene match: 11. CDR3 length equals 16 residues. Here the CDR3 reads CSARNADRARGNTIYF. The CDR3 DNA reads as TGCAGTGCTAGAAACGCTGACAGGGCGCGGGGAAACACCATATATTTT.

V gene TRBV6-5 combines with J gene TRBJ1-2, with D possibly TRBD1 on 5 matching bases. The CDR3 covers 13 residues. V was shortened by 6 bases and J by 7 bases, with 15 bases between the two germline ends. CDR1 MNHEY and CDR2 SVGAGI come from the germline V gene. CDR3 sequence reads: CASSPRGDRGYTF. The CDR3 nucleotides are TGTGCCAGCAGCCCACGGGGGGATCGTGGCTACACCTTC.

This chain links TRBV6-1 with TRBJ2-5; a possible D gene is TRBD2 (6 bases). CDR1 is MNHNS, CDR2 SASEGT, per germline. Deletions cut 4 bases from V and 4 bases from J, with 10 bases between. This CDR3 comprises 13 residues. CDR3 sequence: CASSGQGGETQYF. The DNA of the CDR3 is TGTGCCAGCAGTGGTCAGGGAGGAGAGACCCAGTACTTC.

V usage is TRBV29-1 and J usage is TRBJ2-3; 7 nucleotides align to TRBD2. The CDR3 runs 16 residues. The V segment lost 0 bases and the J segment 0 bases; nucleotides outside the gene matches: 6. CDR1 is SQVTM and CDR2 is ANQGSEA in the germline V gene. The DNA of the CDR3 is TGCAGCGTTGAAGATCCGCGGGGGTCTAGCACAGATACGCAGTATTTT. This sequence encodes CSVEDPRGSSTDTQYF.

This clonotype has just a few counts. CDR3 in DNA: TGTGCCAGCAGCTTACCGGGACTAGGGTTCCATGAGCAGTTCTTC. Its protein product is CASSLPGLGFHEQFF. V usage is TRBV12-3 or TRBV12-4 and J usage is TRBJ2-1; 8 bases match TRBD2. The trim removed 6 bases at V and 8 bases at J, leaving 12 bases unmatched. CDR3 length: 15 amino acids.

The V and J genes are TRBV20-1 and TRBJ2-2; no reliable D call. CDR1 and CDR2 (germline): DFQATT, SNEGSKA (reference sequence). The V gene lost 3 bases and the J gene lost 7 bases, with 12 bases spanning the gap. The CDR3 has 13 residues. The CDR3: CSASGPSFGELFF. As DNA, the CDR3 is TGCAGTGCTAGTGGGCCCTCGTTCGGGGAGCTGTTTTTT.

The chain recombines TRBV29-1 with TRBJ2-1, with 11 bases identical to TRBD2. Germline CDR1 reads SQVTM; CDR2 reads ANQGSEA. V dropped 0 bases and J dropped 8; count of bases not matched to a gene: 6. This CDR3 has 15 amino acids. This CDR3 is CSVEDISGRAYEQFF. CDR3 nucleotides: TGCAGCGTTGAAGATATTAGCGGGAGGGCATATGAGCAGTTCTTC.

This clonotype counts as medium-sized. The chain links TRBV20-1 to TRBJ2-1; D unclear. The CDR3 totals 12 residues. The germline V gene encodes CDR1 DFQATT and CDR2 SNEGSKA (reference sequence). V was pared by 5 bases and J by 6 bases, with 11 bases between. The CDR3 DNA sequence: TGCAGTGCTCAGCGCAGCCCCAATGAGCAGTTCTTC. Residues: CSAQRSPNEQFF.

This clonotype was counted ten times or more. The genes are TRBV5-5 and TRBJ2-6; 10 bases map to TRBD2. Losses at the gene ends were 3 bases for V and 0 bases for J; bases not matched to a gene: 9. The CDR3 has 19 residues. CDR1 SGHKS and CDR2 YYEKEE come from the germline V gene (reference sequence). The CDR3 region is CASSSLRLAGFSGANVLTF. As DNA, the CDR3 is TGTGCCAGCAGCTCACTTAGACTAGCGGGCTTCTCTGGGGCCAACGTCCTGACTTTC.

This clonotype was counted at least ten times. The chain employs TRBV2 and TRBJ1-2; D is unclear. Germline-derived CDR1 and CDR2 are SNHLY and FYNNEI. The CDR3 is 12 amino acids. Trimming cost V 4 bases and J 4 bases, with 7 bases left between them. CDR3 residues: CASSVVVYGYTF. In DNA, the CDR3 is TGTGCCAGCAGTGTGGTCGTCTATGGCTACACCTTC.

V usage is TRBV6-2 or TRBV6-3 and J usage is TRBJ2-2; possible D gene TRBD1, 5 bases. Trimming shortened V by 7 bases and J by 5 bases, and 11 bases separated the two germline ends. The CDR3 extends over 13 amino acids. CDR1 and CDR2 from the germline V gene are MNHEY and SVGEGT. DNA of the CDR3: TGTGCCAGCAATCGGCAGGGTACCGGGGAGCTGTTTTTT. Protein: CASNRQGTGELFF.

The chain recombines TRBV5-5 with TRBJ2-7; a weak D match, TRBD1 (6 bases). Germline V lookup: CDR1 SGHKS, CDR2 YYEKEE (reference sequence). This CDR3 has 14 amino acids. V lost 4 bases and J lost 3, with 14 bases in between. The CDR3 nucleotides read TGTGCCAGCAGCCCGCGACAGGCTTACTACGAGCAGTACTTC. Protein product: CASSPRQAYYEQYF.

This clonotype was seen ten or more times. Written as DNA, the CDR3 is TGTGCCAGCTCACCGGACTTACAGGGAGCCTCCTACGAGCAGTACTTC. Protein product: CASSPDLQGASYEQYF. The rearrangement joins TRBV18 to TRBJ2-7; maybe TRBD1 (6 bases). The CDR3 consists of 16 residues. CDR1 is KGHSH, CDR2 LQKENI, per germline. V was clipped by 3 bases and J by 0 bases, with 15 bases between them.

This clonotype rates as medium-sized (0.01 to 0.1%). The chain is built from TRBV15 and TRBJ1-4; possibly TRBD1 for D (6 bases). The CDR3 has 15 residues. CDR1 and CDR2 (germline): LNHNV, YYDKDF (reference sequence). V gave up 1 base and J gave up 3 bases, with 9 bases separating them. CDR3 in amino acids: CATSRAGGANEKLFF. The CDR3 bases are TGTGCCACCAGCAGAGCGGGGGGCGCTAATGAAAAACTGTTTTTT.

This clonotype was seen at least ten times. The chain uses TRBV6-6 and TRBJ1-2, with 7 positions matching TRBD1. Losses at the gene ends were 6 bases for V and 4 bases for J; bases not matched to a gene: 8. From germline, CDR1 is MNHNY and CDR2 SVGAGI (reference sequence). CDR3 size: 14 residues. CDR3 region: CASSPDRPAYGYTF. Here the CDR3 DNA reads TGTGCCAGCAGCCCGGACAGGCCAGCCTATGGCTACACCTTC.

Note on this clonotype: A much larger clone lies a single base off, so this may be a read error. The chain joins TRBV29-1 to TRBJ1-2; 8 nucleotides align to TRBD1. The CDR3 loop spans 13 amino acids. CDR1 is SQVTM, CDR2 ANQGSEA, per germline. The CDR3 bases are TGCAGCGTTGATGGCTCGGGACAGGATGGCGACACCTTC. Amino acid sequence: CSVDGSGQDGDTF.

This clonotype was seen at least ten times. The V call is TRBV29-1, the J call TRBJ1-2, with a tentative D call TRBD1 (5 bases). From germline, CDR1 is SQVTM and CDR2 ANQGSEA. The CDR3 is 15 amino acids. The V end lost 0 bases, the J end lost 7 bases, and 18 bases lay between the germline ends. CDR3 amino acids: CSVEDSGRQTIGYTF. The CDR3 DNA follows: TGCAGCGTTGAAGATTCCGGGAGACAGACGATTGGCTACACCTTC.

This clonotype was detected a few times. The chain recombines TRBV20-1 with TRBJ1-2; TRBD1 might be the D (6 bases). The CDR3 has 14 residues. V dropped 3 bases and J dropped 6 bases, with 17 bases sitting between them. CDR1 and CDR2 from the germline V gene are DFQATT and SNEGSKA (reference sequence). The CDR3 is CSASPPDSIDGYTF. The CDR3 region has the DNA TGCAGTGCTAGCCCCCCGGACAGTATAGATGGCTACACCTTC.

V usage is TRBV6-5 and J usage is TRBJ1-2; D gene unclear. V lost 6 bases and J lost 5, with 16 bases in between. This CDR3 comprises 14 residues. Germline CDR1 is MNHEY and CDR2 is SVGAGI. The CDR3 DNA follows: TGTGCCAGCAGCCCCCGGAGCGGCATTTATGGCTACACCTTC. Translation gives CASSPRSGIYGYTF.

The chain carries TRBV20-1 and TRBJ1-1; D perhaps matches TRBD1 (5 bases). V lost 0 bases and J lost 8, with 13 bases in between. Germline values: CDR1 DFQATT, CDR2 SNEGSKA (reference sequence). The CDR3 loop spans 13 amino acids. The CDR3 sequence is CSARDLKGLEAFF. CDR3 bases: TGCAGTGCTAGAGATCTCAAGGGACTGGAAGCTTTCTTT.

By share, this clonotype ranks as medium-sized. The J gene is TRBJ2-7, the V gene TRBV6-6; TRBD1 is a possible D gene (6 bases). There are 12 residues in the CDR3. Germline CDR1 MNHNY, CDR2 SVGAGI (reference sequence). Trimming removed 6 bases from V and 4 bases from J, with 10 bases in between. The CDR3 is CASSPGVYEQYF. As DNA, the CDR3 is TGTGCCAGCAGCCCAGGGGTATACGAGCAGTACTTC.

The CDR3 DNA is TGCAGTGCCGAGGCCGGCTGGATCTCCTACGAGCAGTACTTC. It codes for CSAEAGWISYEQYF. The genes are TRBV20-1 and TRBJ2-7; D unresolved. CDR1 and CDR2 from the germline V gene are DFQATT and SNEGSKA (reference sequence). The CDR3 has 14 amino acids. Trimming took off 6 bases at V and 0 bases at J, with 15 bases between the two ends.

By proportion, this clonotype is medium-sized. The chain has TRBV6-5 and TRBJ2-2; 8 positions match TRBD1. Germline V gives CDR1 MNHEY, CDR2 SVGAGI. This CDR3 is 14 amino acids long. V shed 5 bases and J 5 bases; nucleotides not matched to a gene: 4. This CDR3 reads CASSQGAGTGELFF. The DNA of the CDR3 is TGTGCCAGCAGTCAGGGGGCGGGGACCGGGGAGCTGTTTTTT.

The V call is TRBV28, the J call TRBJ1-1; D not certain. This CDR3 is built from 12 residues. The V gene lost 8 bases and the J gene lost 3 bases, with 10 bases spanning the gap. Looked up from germline, CDR1 is MDHEN and CDR2 is SYDVKM. Written as DNA, the CDR3 is TGTGCCAGCCAGGAGCTGGACACTGAAGCTTTCTTT. Translating it yields CASQELDTEAFF.

The rearrangement links TRBV20-1 to TRBJ1-1; D might be TRBD1 (6 bases). Germline V gene lookup returns CDR1 DFQATT and CDR2 SNEGSKA (reference sequence). There are 16 residues in the CDR3. Trimming pared 6 bases from V and 3 bases from J, leaving 23 bases between. The chain's CDR3 is CSARGHQMASDTEAFF. For the CDR3, the DNA is TGCAGTGCCCGGGGACATCAAATGGCTTCGGACACTGAAGCTTTCTTT.

This clonotype was counted only a few times. V and J are TRBV20-1 and TRBJ2-1; D unresolved. V gave up 6 bases and J gave up 0 bases, with 12 bases separating them. This CDR3 comprises 14 residues. Germline V gives CDR1 DFQATT, CDR2 SNEGSKA (reference sequence). CDR3 in amino acids: CSARELSSYNEQFF. CDR3 nucleotides: TGCAGTGCCCGAGAGCTAAGCTCCTACAATGAGCAGTTCTTC.